Listed below are T cell receptor beta chains from one sample, sequenced in a study of cytotoxic CD8 clonotypes in ibrutinib-treated CLL. Profiling relied on immunoSEQ multiplex PCR, and the TCRdb table lists in-frame clones only, not all of them. The sample records some 200,000 clones, around 72% being singletons. Sequences were derived from PBMCs, sampled after 24 months of ibrutinib treatment. These receptors were obtained from a human donor with chronic lymphocytic leukemia. CDR3s include the opening cysteine and the closing phenylalanine or tryptophan. The D gene is left open where the match is weak. Only some rows state a clone size, as once, few, many or a class for expanded clones.

J gene	D gene	V gene	clone size	CDR3 protein	CDR3 DNA
TRBJ2-7	-	TRBV5-4	-	CASNNYYEQYF	TGTGCCAGCAATAATTACTACGAGCAGTACTTC
TRBJ2-7	-	TRBV18	few	CASSPDGEAYEQYF	TGTGCCAGCTCACCAGACGGAGAAGCCTACGAGCAGTACTTC
TRBJ2-7	TRBD2	TRBV4-2	-	CASSQAGTSEYEQYF	TGTGCCAGCAGCCAGGCCGGGACTAGCGAGTACGAGCAGTACTTC
TRBJ2-1	-	TRBV5-1	-	CASSFALGGTYNEQFF	TGCGCCAGCAGCTTCGCTTTGGGCGGGACCTACAATGAGCAGTTCTTC
TRBJ2-1	-	TRBV14	-	CASSLFTSSYNEQFF	TGTGCCAGCAGCCTTTTTACTAGCTCCTACAATGAGCAGTTCTTC
TRBJ2-1	-	TRBV11-3	-	CASSLALRGYNEQFF	TGTGCCAGCAGCTTAGCCCTCCGGGGCTACAATGAGCAGTTCTTC
TRBJ2-3	TRBD2	TRBV29-1	-	CSVDPAGGRGTDTQYF	TGCAGCGTTGATCCAGCGGGAGGGCGGGGCACAGATACGCAGTATTTT
TRBJ2-1	TRBD2	TRBV25-1	-	CASTGTSGSYNEQFF	TGTGCCAGCACCGGGACTAGCGGCTCCTACAATGAGCAGTTCTTC
TRBJ2-7	TRBD2	TRBV4-3	few	CASSPTSGSEQYF	TGCGCCAGCAGCCCGACTAGCGGGAGCGAGCAGTACTTC
TRBJ2-2	TRBD2	TRBV25-1	once	CASSELRGRDTGELFF	TGTGCCAGCAGTGAATTGCGGGGGAGGGACACCGGGGAGCTGTTTTTT